The present TCR beta chain was sequenced within a study of metastatic and nonmetastatic thyroid tumors. Study overall: Both malignant and benign thyroid patients supplied peripheral blood and tumor or nodule tissue samples, across which the repertoires of these patients were then compared.

At least ten counts were recorded for this clone. Its antigen is not known. The entire patient cohort was treatment-naive prior to thyroid surgery. The CDR3 extends over 17 amino acids. After removal of 6 bases from V and 3 bases from J, the junction contained 11 bases not matched to a gene. Germline CDR1 and CDR2: KGHDR and SFDVKD. Study-level points and caveats: Benign nodules were reported to have significantly lower TCR beta diversity than malignant thyroid tumors, in blood and tumor.

With MiXCR, TCRdb reprocessed the PCR reads. The sample holds roughly 50,000 clones; around 20% are singletons and the top ten take approximately 3.6%. The sample taken for sequencing was blood. The sequence came from a male donor with papillary thyroid cancer or a benign thyroid nodule (not recorded which). Some clones in this sample may be carry-over from other donors' samples. The V gene is TRBV24-1, the J gene TRBJ2-7; 12 bases line up with TRBD1. The CDR3 DNA is TGTGCCACCAGTCCGGGACAGGGGGCGCCCGGGGGCTACGAGCAGTACTTC. The encoded protein is CATSPGQGAPGGYEQYF.